The sample holds a few counts of the clone carrying this T cell receptor (beta chain). Its cognate antigen is unknown. Isolated RNA was reverse transcribed in full, so expressed TCRB transcripts were sequenced. Some clones are missing from TCRdb's copy, which holds only in-frame ones; the method was immunoSEQ multiplex PCR. The repertoire holds fewer than 250,000 clones, about 9.3% seen once, with just under 0.035% in the top ten. This CDR3 has 15 residues. V lost 1 base and J lost 3, with 13 bases in between. Looked up from germline, CDR1 is MNHEY and CDR2 is SVGAGI. This record comes from a study of beta chain features in type 1 diabetes. Regarding the study as a whole: Patients and controls would share equally any PCR tilt toward shorter templates.

The sequenced material came from naive CD4+ T cells from blood. This chain joins TRBV6-5 and TRBJ2-7; D remains ambiguous. This receptor was identified in a woman between 18 and 29 years old in good health. CDR3 coding DNA: TGTGCCAGCAGTTACTGGGCAGAGAATCACTACGAGCAGTACTTC. It encodes CASSYWAENHYEQYF.